One sample yielded the 32 T cell receptor beta chains listed below, sequenced in a study of T cells after yellow fever vaccination. In TCRdb, the 5' RACE reads were re-called with MiXCR into one record per CDR3 protein. The sample includes under 55,000 distinct CDR3 sequences, approximately 6.3% seen only once; the top ten take approximately 16%. The sequencing used CD8+ T cells not binding an NS4B(214-222) dextramer, sorted from PBMCs, collected 45 days after the yellow fever booster vaccination. These receptors were obtained from a man aged 25 to 40 who received the YFV17D yellow fever vaccine.

This clonotype was counted many times. The chain recombines TRBV6-2 or TRBV6-3 with TRBJ2-2; D might be TRBD1 (5 bases). This CDR3 comprises 14 residues. Germline V gene data show CDR1 as MNHEY and CDR2 as SVGEGT. The V gene lost 10 bases and the J gene lost 3 bases, with 15 bases spanning the gap. The CDR3 sequence is CATQGWKDTGELFF. DNA of the CDR3: TGTGCCACCCAGGGTTGGAAGGACACCGGGGAGCTGTTTTTT.

This clonotype was counted many times. This chain uses TRBV7-6 with TRBJ2-7; D might be TRBD2 (6 bases). Germline V gives CDR1 SGHVS, CDR2 FNYEAQ. This CDR3 has 14 amino acids. Trimming removed 7 bases from V and 2 bases from J, with 15 bases in between. In nucleotides, the CDR3 is TGTGCCAGCACCGCTAGCGAAACCCCCTACGAGCAGTACTTC. As protein: CASTASETPYEQYF.

This clonotype was picked up many times. This sequence joins TRBV6-2 or TRBV6-3 and TRBJ2-7; 9 bases are a match to TRBD1. V lost 4 bases, J lost 2 bases, and 3 bases stayed unmatched. The germline V gene has CDR1 MNHEY and CDR2 SVGEGT. There are 14 residues in the CDR3. CDR3 sequence (DNA): TGTGCCAGCAGTTCTCGGGACAGGGCCTACGAGCAGTACTTC. It is translated as CASSSRDRAYEQYF.

This clonotype occurred many times. The chain employs TRBV5-1 and TRBJ2-7; perhaps TRBD1 as D (5 bases). This CDR3 region has 13 residues. CDR1 is SGHRS, CDR2 YFSETQ, per germline. V dropped 0 bases and J dropped 3 bases, with 7 bases sitting between them. The DNA for the CDR3 is TGCGCCAGCAGCTTGGCGGACATCTACGAGCAGTACTTC. This translates into CASSLADIYEQYF.

In this sample, this clonotype turned up many times. The rearrangement links TRBV7-6 to TRBJ2-3; D not certain. The CDR3 consists of 15 residues. CDR1 is SGHVS, CDR2 FNYEAQ, per germline. Trimming shortened V by 5 bases and J by 0 bases, and 12 bases separated the two germline ends. The CDR3 loop is CASSPRVLSTDTQYF. For the CDR3, the DNA is TGTGCCAGCAGCCCACGGGTCTTAAGCACAGATACGCAGTATTTT.

This clonotype was observed at least ten times. The chain recombines TRBV12-3 or TRBV12-4 with TRBJ2-5; TRBD1 agrees at 10 bases. This CDR3 has 14 residues. J was trimmed by 5 bases and V by 6 bases; bases with no gene match: 6. In DNA, the CDR3 is TGTGCCAGCAGACCCGGGACAGGGGACGAGACCCAGTACTTC. This gives the protein CASRPGTGDETQYF.

Many counts were recorded for this clonotype. The rearrangement joins TRBV10-3 to TRBJ2-7; D perhaps matches TRBD2 (7 bases). The CDR3 consists of 13 residues. V was cut by 10 bases and J by 7 bases, with 20 bases left in between. Germline V CDR1 and CDR2: ENHRY, SYGVKD. The CDR3 DNA sequence: TGTGCCACGAGGGGGGGAGGGCCGGAGGAGCAGTACTTC. It translates to CATRGGGPEEQYF.

This clonotype was counted ten times or more. V and J are TRBV7-9 and TRBJ1-3; tentative D call: TRBD1 (5 bases). This CDR3 has 16 amino acids. Germline V gene lookup returns CDR1 SEHNR and CDR2 FQNEAQ (reference sequence). Deletions cut 1 base from V and 4 bases from J, with 14 bases between. The CDR3: CASSLGVGEDGNTIYF. The CDR3 region has the DNA TGTGCCAGCAGCTTAGGGGTGGGGGAAGACGGAAACACCATATATTTT.

The chain combines TRBV4-3 with TRBJ1-1, with D unresolved. CDR1 LGHNA and CDR2 YSLEER come from the germline V gene. V was shortened by 4 bases and J by 1 base, with 7 bases between the two germline ends. The CDR3 extends over 13 amino acids. CDR3 DNA: TGCGCCAGCAGCCGCGGGCAGAACACTGAAGCTTTCTTT. Translation gives CASSRGQNTEAFF.

Ten or more counts support this clonotype. V usage is TRBV15 and J usage is TRBJ2-2; TRBD1 might be the D (5 bases). Germline assignment: CDR1 LNHNV and CDR2 YYDKDF (reference sequence). V lost 5 bases and J 5 bases, leaving 12 bases between the germline ends. The CDR3 is 14 amino acids. The CDR3 nucleotides read TGTGCCACCAGCCCCCGACAGCCGACCGGGGAGCTGTTTTTT. This sequence encodes CATSPRQPTGELFF.

This clonotype was recorded many times. The chain carries TRBV20-1 and TRBJ2-7, with no clear D. This CDR3 comprises 13 residues. Trimming pared 0 bases from V and 1 base from J, leaving 7 bases between. Germline V CDR1 and CDR2: DFQATT, SNEGSKA (reference sequence). This CDR3 is CSAREVGSYEQYF. The CDR3 DNA is TGCAGTGCTAGAGAGGTTGGATCCTACGAGCAGTACTTC.

This clonotype was detected a few times. At one end the junction does not follow the germline gene, possibly because of a read error. The V call is TRBV11-2, the J call TRBJ2-7, with TRBD2 as a possible D gene (5 bases). In germline, CDR1 is SGHAT, CDR2 FQNNGV. The CDR3 is 14 amino acids. The CDR3: CASSSPLMGGERCF. Here the CDR3 DNA reads TGTGCCAGCAGCTCCCCACTTATGGGCGGAGAGCGGTGCTTC.

This chain uses TRBV5-6 with TRBJ2-2, with TRBD1 matching over 7 bases. The CDR3 spans 14 residues. CDR1 and CDR2 (germline): SGHDT, YYEEEE. V shed 4 bases and J 4 bases; nucleotides not matched to a gene: 4. The CDR3 region has the DNA TGTGCCAGCAGCCTGGGACAGATCACCGGGGAGCTGTTTTTT. Protein sequence: CASSLGQITGELFF.

This clonotype was seen at least ten times. The chain links TRBV20-1 to TRBJ2-4; 11 bases match TRBD2. Losses at the gene ends were 0 bases for V and 7 bases for J; bases not matched to a gene: 5. Germline values: CDR1 DFQATT, CDR2 SNEGSKA (reference sequence). The length of the CDR3 is 15 residues. The CDR3 coding sequence is TGCAGTGCTAGAGAAGGGACTAGCGGCACTAACATTCAGTACTTC. Protein product: CSAREGTSGTNIQYF.

This clonotype has at least ten counts. This chain uses TRBV5-1 with TRBJ1-1; D is undetermined. This CDR3 is 13 amino acids long. The germline V gene has CDR1 SGHRS and CDR2 YFSETQ. Trimming took off 1 base at V and 7 bases at J, with 11 bases between the two ends. DNA of the CDR3: TGCGCCAGCAGCTTGCGAAGGCAGGATGAAGCTTTCTTT. Translating it yields CASSLRRQDEAFF.

This clonotype was detected ten times or more. The chain links TRBV25-1 to TRBJ2-1; D possibly corresponds to TRBD2 (6 bases). V was shortened by 4 bases and J by 15 bases, with 10 bases between the two germline ends. The length of the CDR3 is 10 residues. Germline assignment: CDR1 MGHDK and CDR2 SYGVNS. DNA of the CDR3: TGTGCCAGCAGTGCTGGGAGGACGTTCTTC. It encodes CASSAGRTFF. The full variable domain, in which reference TRBV25-1 and TRBJ2-1 provide the parts outside the CDR3, is EADIYQTPRYLVIGTGKKITLECSQTMGHDKMYWYQQDPGMELHLIHYSYGVNSTEKGDLSSESTVSRIRTEHFPLTLESARPSHTSQYLCASSAGRTFFGPGTRLTVL.

This clonotype has a count of ten or more. The V gene is TRBV12-3 or TRBV12-4, the J gene TRBJ2-5, with D possibly matching TRBD2 (6 bases). The CDR3 runs to 14 residues. V was cut by 2 bases and J by 2 bases, with 9 bases left in between. The CDR3 spells CASSLMGGQETQYF. The DNA of the CDR3 is TGTGCCAGCAGTTTAATGGGGGGACAAGAGACCCAGTACTTC.

This clonotype was seen ten or more times. The rearrangement links TRBV6-1 to TRBJ1-2; D is undetermined. CDR3 length: 12 amino acids. V dropped 2 bases and J dropped 4 bases, with 5 bases sitting between them. CDR1 is MNHNS, CDR2 SASEGT, per germline. Here the CDR3 reads CASSERPYGYTF. The CDR3 bases are TGTGCCAGCAGTGAACGGCCCTATGGCTACACCTTC.

This clonotype showed up many times. This sequence joins TRBV29-1 and TRBJ1-1; TRBD1 might be the D (5 bases). This CDR3 region has 16 residues. V was cut by 0 bases and J by 0 bases, with 14 bases left in between. Germline CDR1 reads SQVTM; CDR2 reads ANQGSEA. CDR3 in DNA: TGCAGCGTTGAAGATCTGGGGCATACCCTGAACACTGAAGCTTTCTTT. Its translation is CSVEDLGHTLNTEAFF.

This clonotype was detected many times. V is TRBV2 and J is TRBJ2-1, with 7 bases matching TRBD1. V was pared by 5 bases and J by 6 bases, with 10 bases of the junction left unmatched. The germline CDR1 and CDR2 sequences are SNHLY and FYNNEI. This CDR3 comprises 15 residues. This chain's CDR3 is CASSHLTGSANEQFF. The CDR3 nucleotides read TGTGCCAGCAGTCACCTGACAGGGAGCGCCAATGAGCAGTTCTTC.

There are a few counts of this clonotype. The chain joins TRBV11-3 to TRBJ2-7; D may be TRBD2 (6 bases). In germline, CDR1 is SGHNT, CDR2 YENEEA. The CDR3 extends over 14 amino acids. Trimming cost V 3 bases and J 2 bases, with 11 bases left between them. The CDR3: CASSFGGVPYEQYF. For the CDR3, the DNA is TGTGCCAGCAGCTTCGGCGGGGTCCCCTACGAGCAGTACTTC.

The sample holds many counts of this clonotype. The V and J genes are TRBV11-2 and TRBJ2-3, with unresolved D. V lost 3 bases, J lost 6 bases, and 7 bases lay in between. Per germline, CDR1 SGHAT and CDR2 FQNNGV. This CDR3 is 12 amino acids long. CDR3: CASSFGADTQYF. The CDR3 coding sequence is TGTGCCAGCAGCTTTGGCGCGGATACGCAGTATTTT. Full variable domain (missing parts from reference TRBV11-2 and TRBJ2-3): EAGVAQSPRYKIIEKRQSVAFWCNPISGHATLYWYQQILGQGPKLLIQFQNNGVVDDSQLPKDRFSAERLKGVDSTLKIQPAKLEDSAVYLCASSFGADTQYFGPGTRLTVL.

In this sample, this clonotype turned up many times. The V call is TRBV4-3, the J call TRBJ2-1, with D perhaps given as TRBD1 or TRBD2 (5 bases each). The CDR3 extends over 14 amino acids. Germline values: CDR1 LGHNA, CDR2 YSLEER. V lost 6 bases, J lost 0 bases, and 9 bases lay in between. The chain's CDR3 is CASSRDGSYNEQFF. As DNA, the CDR3 is TGCGCCAGCAGTCGGGACGGCTCCTACAATGAGCAGTTCTTC.

This chain uses TRBV4-1 with TRBJ2-5; the D gene is possibly TRBD2 (6 bases). CDR3 length: 16 amino acids. CDR1 and CDR2 (germline): MGHRA, YSYEKL. Trimming cost V 0 bases and J 1 base, with 12 bases left between them. Here the CDR3 reads CASSQDGGGVQETQYF. CDR3 bases: TGCGCCAGCAGCCAAGATGGAGGAGGGGTCCAAGAGACCCAGTACTTC.

This clonotype showed up many times. The V call is TRBV29-1, the J call TRBJ2-1; the D gene is possibly TRBD1 (6 bases). Germline V gene data show CDR1 as SQVTM and CDR2 as ANQGSEA. Trimming removed 3 bases from V and 7 bases from J, with 16 bases in between. There are 14 residues in the CDR3. CDR3 sequence reads: CSVESQGLGNEQFF. The CDR3 nucleotides read TGCAGCGTTGAGTCGCAGGGGCTTGGGAATGAGCAGTTCTTC.

This clonotype was counted only a few times. V usage is TRBV20-1 and J usage is TRBJ2-1; TRBD2 matches 8 bases. From germline, CDR1 is DFQATT and CDR2 SNEGSKA (reference sequence). The trim removed 3 bases at V and 8 bases at J, leaving 9 bases unmatched. The CDR3 spans 14 residues. The CDR3 reads CSASESGSEDEQFF. CDR3 DNA: TGCAGTGCTAGTGAAAGCGGGAGTGAGGATGAGCAGTTCTTC.

There are many counts of this clonotype. The chain joins TRBV10-2 to TRBJ2-2; D is unclear. CDR3 length: 11 residues. Germline V gene lookup returns CDR1 WSHSY and CDR2 SAAADI. The V end lost 2 bases, the J end lost 7 bases, and 2 bases lay between the germline ends. The CDR3 sequence is CASSESGELFF. CDR3 DNA: TGCGCCAGCAGTGAGAGCGGGGAGCTGTTTTTT.

This clonotype came up many times. V gene TRBV28 combines with J gene TRBJ2-5, with TRBD1 matching 7 bases. V shed 7 bases, J shed 5 bases, and the junction held 16 bases outside the gene matches. This CDR3 is 16 amino acids long. CDR1 MDHEN and CDR2 SYDVKM come from the germline V gene. The CDR3 here is CASIRVGDSNRETQYF. Written as DNA, the CDR3 is TGTGCCAGCATCAGGGTGGGGGACAGTAATCGGGAGACCCAGTACTTC.

This clonotype was observed many times. J is TRBJ2-1 and V is TRBV15; 10 bases agree with TRBD2. Germline values: CDR1 LNHNV, CDR2 YYDKDF (reference sequence). The V and J ends lost 3 bases and 10 bases, in that order; junction bases with no gene match: 9. CDR3 length: 15 residues. CDR3 bases: TGTGCCACCAGCAGCTACTTAGCGGGAGGCCTCGAGCAGTTCTTC. Translated: CATSSYLAGGLEQFF.

This clonotype was seen repeatedly, ten times or more. The chain carries TRBV12-3 or TRBV12-4 and TRBJ2-1, with 9 bases aligning to TRBD1. This CDR3 is 15 amino acids long. The V segment lost 1 base and the J segment 7 bases; nucleotides outside the gene matches: 5. CDR3 nucleotides: TGTGCCAGCAGTTTAGGCGGGACAGGGTGGAATGAGCAGTTCTTC. Translating gives CASSLGGTGWNEQFF.

Many counts were recorded for this clonotype. The chain couples TRBV20-1 to TRBJ2-3; tentatively, D is TRBD1 (6 bases). Trimming left V 8 bases short and J 2 bases short, with 20 bases between. The germline CDR1 and CDR2 sequences are DFQATT and SNEGSKA (reference sequence). CDR3 length equals 15 residues. CDR3 loop: CSSNLGDTYTDTQYF. CDR3 coding DNA: TGCAGTTCCAATTTGGGGGACACCTACACAGATACGCAGTATTTT.

In its sample, this clonotype was seen many times. V is TRBV7-2 and J is TRBJ2-3; D gene uncertain. V was shortened by 5 bases and J by 0 bases, with 9 bases between the two germline ends. Germline assignment: CDR1 SGHTA and CDR2 FQGNSA. This CDR3 is built from 14 residues. The CDR3 nucleotides read TGTGCCAGCAGCCCTGAGTGGAGCACAGATACGCAGTATTTT. It is translated as CASSPEWSTDTQYF.